This T cell receptor (beta chain) was profiled in a study of T-cell reconstitution after alpha-beta-depleted transplantation in children. Unique molecular identifiers were incorporated during preparation of the TCRbeta library. TCRdb processed the PCR reads anew with MiXCR; each CDR3 protein has one entry. The table has around 270,000 distinct CDR3 sequences, 6.5% to 9% seen once. The CDR3 length is 16 residues. Trimming removed 5 bases from V and 3 bases from J; junction bases left unmatched: 6. Per the germline V gene, CDR1 is SGHVS and CDR2 is FQNEAQ. This clonotype was observed a few times. Its antigen is as yet unknown. Whole-study results and caveats: Recipient T cells and thymic progenitors that survived gave rise to the high TCRbeta diversity observed at day 60 in some patients. After one year, T-cell counts and TCRbeta diversity mostly came from new T cells. Reportedly, roughly two months post-transplant, alpha-beta T cells arose from several hundred expanded graft clones.

This TCR derives from a female patient under 10 years old who had a stem cell transplant for Fanconi anemia, so the T cells may come from the graft donor. The chain is built from TRBV7-8 and TRBJ2-7, with 14 bases identical to TRBD2. Sample: peripheral blood, taken 360 days after TCRalphabeta/CD19-depleted stem cell transplant. The CDR3: CASSIGLAGGSYEQYV. The DNA of the CDR3 is TGTGCCAGCAGCATCGGACTAGCGGGGGGTAGCTACGAGCAGTACGTC.